This TCR beta chain originates from a study of CD8+ T cells in alopecia areata. Whole-study results and caveats: Sequence data from scalp samples additionally include resident alphabeta T cells of normal skin.

Investigators isolated RNA and reverse transcribed it into cDNA to act as the sequencing template. The method was immunoSEQ multiplex PCR; TCRdb's version includes in-frame clones alone and lacks a portion of them. The sample carries 90,000 to 100,000 clones, nearly 45% recorded once. The CDR3 spans 12 residues. The V and J ends lost 4 bases and 9 bases respectively, with 12 bases between them. The V gene's germline CDR1 is SGHRS and CDR2 YFSETQ. This clone was observed a handful of times. No antigen is known for it. The sample consisted of CD4+ T cells sorted from blood. The TCR sequence derives from a human donor with alopecia areata. The genes are TRBV5-1 and TRBJ2-3; TRBD1 is a possible D gene (5 bases). CDR3 loop: CASSNGQATQYF. The CDR3 nucleotides are TGCGCCAGCAGCAATGGACAAGCGACGCAGTATTTT.